This T cell receptor (beta chain) emerged from a study of T cells in pancreatic ductal adenocarcinoma. Study conclusions and caveats: Unique clonotypes were 7.5 to 8.5-fold more numerous in blood than in tumor. Tumor and blood clonality did not differ significantly, about 0.1 versus 0.065.

Measured with immunoSEQ multiplex PCR; TCRdb has only the in-frame clones, and not every one. This sample has roughly 100,000 clones, with around 96% found just once. This CDR3 has 11 amino acids. The V gene lost 5 bases and the J gene lost 6 bases, with 8 bases spanning the gap. In germline, CDR1 is DFQATT, CDR2 SNEGSKA (reference sequence). The selected patients with pancreatic ductal adenocarcinoma had surgery but no neoadjuvant therapy. Comments on this clone: What it binds is not known.

The sequenced sample was PBMCs. This chain joins TRBV20-1 and TRBJ2-1, with D unclear. The TCR sequence derives from a human donor with pancreatic ductal adenocarcinoma. CDR3 nucleotide sequence: TGCAGTGCTTTTAGTAGCAATGAGCAGTTCTTC. Translation gives CSAFSSNEQFF.